This T cell receptor beta chain was sequenced during a study of T cells in Graves' hyperthyroidism and ophthalmopathy. Study-wide context: Staff took peripheral blood when the initial diagnosis was made, before any treatment began.

This clonotype was observed once. No antigen is known for it. One junction end disagrees with the germline gene, perhaps due to a read error. Study-wide results and limits: Through a model of 13 V-J features, ophthalmopathy was separated from stable hyperthyroidism.

Researchers took RNA transcripts and amplified the TCR beta CDR3 regions from them. The HTBI set primed first-round TCR CDR3 RT-PCR. Each CDR3 protein is one row after TCRdb ran MiXCR on the multiplex PCR reads. The sample consists of around 580,000 distinct CDR3 sequences, 15% to 20% of them appearing once. Subjects aged 18 to 65 presented with newly diagnosed hyperthyroidism of less than 2 months' duration. Lactation, pregnancy, other autoimmune disease or uncontrolled infection excluded patients. The CDR3 has 14 residues. CDR1 and CDR2 (germline): GTSNPN, SVGIG (reference sequence). This chain connects TRBV30 to TRBJ1-5; D uncertain. The sequenced sample consisted of blood. The sequence derives from a woman aged 18-29 years with Graves' hyperthyroidism. In DNA form, the CDR3 reads TGTGCCTGGAGTGGCCCTTGGAGCAATCAGCCCCAGCAGTTT. It yields the protein CAWSGPWSNQPQQF.